A single sample gave rise to the 7 T cell receptor beta chains below, sequenced in a study of blood T cell repertoires in COVID-19. Profiled with immunoSEQ multiplex PCR; TCRdb holds only in-frame clones, not every one. The table shows 310,000 or so clones, with over 75% occurring only once. The sample taken for sequencing was peripheral blood. All receptors come from a woman in her 50s with active or convalescent COVID-19.

The V gene is TRBV6-2 or TRBV6-3, the J gene TRBJ2-5, with TRBD2 matching over 11 bases. After removal of 2 bases from V and 3 bases from J, the junction contained 11 bases not matched to a gene. The CDR3 contains 18 residues. Looked up from germline, CDR1 is MNHEY and CDR2 is SVGEGT. CDR3 sequence: CASSYPIRGTSGKETQYF. The CDR3 DNA is TGTGCCAGCAGTTACCCAATCCGCGGGACTAGCGGAAAAGAGACCCAGTACTTC.

The chain carries TRBV27 and TRBJ1-5; D is ambiguous. V shed 7 bases and J shed 0 bases, with 13 bases lying between them. CDR3 length equals 15 residues. Germline values: CDR1 MNHEY, CDR2 SMNVEV (reference sequence). CDR3 loop: CASTTRLYSNQPQHF. CDR3 nucleotides: TGTGCCAGCACCACCAGGCTGTATAGCAATCAGCCCCAGCATTTT.

This chain's CDR3 is CAGRQEYNSPLHF. The CDR3 DNA sequence: TGTGCCGGAAGACAGGAGTATAATTCACCCCTCCACTTT. The rearrangement joins TRBV30 to TRBJ1-6; possible D gene TRBD1, 6 bases. V lost 8 bases, J lost 4 bases, and 12 bases lay in between. CDR3 length: 13 residues. Per germline, CDR1 GTSNPN and CDR2 SVGIG (reference sequence).

The rearrangement links TRBV12-3 or TRBV12-4 to TRBJ1-2; possibly TRBD1 for D (5 bases). The CDR3 totals 13 residues. Trimming removed 3 bases at V and 7 bases at J, with 12 bases between. The chain's CDR3 is CASSFDSSVGYTF. The CDR3 bases are TGTGCCAGCAGTTTCGACAGCTCGGTTGGCTACACCTTC.

The chain joins TRBV7-9 to TRBJ1-3, with D unresolved. V was cut by 1 base and J by 0 bases, with 7 bases left in between. The V gene's germline CDR1 is SEHNR and CDR2 FQNEAQ (reference sequence). CDR3 length: 15 residues. DNA of the CDR3: TGTGCCAGCAGCTTAGTACAGAACTCTGGAAACACCATATATTTT. Translating gives CASSLVQNSGNTIYF.

This chain links TRBV7-2 with TRBJ1-2; D is unresolved. Germline V gene lookup returns CDR1 SGHTA and CDR2 FQGNSA. This CDR3 has 14 amino acids. Between the trimmed V and J ends, which lost 3 bases and 2 bases, there was a span of 10 bases. CDR3 bases: TGTGCCAGCAGCTTCGGGGTCACCAACTATGGCTACACCTTC. Translated, it gives CASSFGVTNYGYTF. The full variable domain, completed using reference TRBV7-2 and TRBJ1-2, is GAGVSQSPSNKVTEKGKDVELRCDPISGHTALYWYRQSLGQGLEFLIYFQGNSAPDKSGLPSDRFSAERTGGSVSTLTIQRTQQEDSAVYLCASSFGVTNYGYTFGSGTRLTVV.

The J gene is TRBJ1-2, the V gene TRBV29-1; D unclear. The germline V gene encodes CDR1 SQVTM and CDR2 ANQGSEA. The CDR3 sequence is 10 residues long. V dropped 4 bases and J dropped 8 bases, with 8 bases sitting between them. The CDR3 reads CSVVSSGYTF. CDR3 sequence (DNA): TGCAGCGTTGTCAGTTCCGGCTACACCTTC. The full variable domain, rest sourced from reference TRBV29-1 and TRBJ1-2, is SAVISQKPSRDICQRGTSLTIQCQVDSQVTMMFWYRQQPGQSLTLIATANQGSEATYESGFVIDKFPISRPNLTFSTLTVSNMSPEDSSIYLCSVVSSGYTFGSGTRLTVV.